This TCR beta chain was retrieved from a study of cytomegalovirus exposure and HLA in healthy donors. The study, taken as a whole, reports: In an earlier analysis, about 87% or about 30%: the productive usage of most TCR beta V segments. Reports credit the classifier with highly specific, highly sensitive diagnosis of cytomegalovirus status. Later analysis identified a missense DCLRE1C variant that was linked to TCR beta V- and J-gene trimming.

Of note for this clone: Its cognate antigen is unknown.

The PCR used 60 Vbeta and 13 Jbeta primers. Here immunoSEQ multiplex PCR was the method, and the copy in TCRdb shows in-frame clones only, minus some. This table holds approximately 150,000 clones, around 82% found once. Sequencing was done on a sample of PBMCs. The sequence was collected from a woman between 50 and 59 years old in good health and CMV-seropositive.

CDR3 sequence (DNA): TGCGCCAGCAGCCAAGACCCAGCGGGGGGGCGAGGCTCCTACAATGAGCAGTTCTTC. Translation gives CASSQDPAGGRGSYNEQFF. The chain has TRBV4-1 and TRBJ2-1; 10 positions match TRBD2. The V and J ends lost 0 bases and 0 bases, in that order; junction bases with no gene match: 8. The CDR3 loop spans 19 amino acids. The germline gives CDR1 MGHRA, CDR2 YSYEKL.